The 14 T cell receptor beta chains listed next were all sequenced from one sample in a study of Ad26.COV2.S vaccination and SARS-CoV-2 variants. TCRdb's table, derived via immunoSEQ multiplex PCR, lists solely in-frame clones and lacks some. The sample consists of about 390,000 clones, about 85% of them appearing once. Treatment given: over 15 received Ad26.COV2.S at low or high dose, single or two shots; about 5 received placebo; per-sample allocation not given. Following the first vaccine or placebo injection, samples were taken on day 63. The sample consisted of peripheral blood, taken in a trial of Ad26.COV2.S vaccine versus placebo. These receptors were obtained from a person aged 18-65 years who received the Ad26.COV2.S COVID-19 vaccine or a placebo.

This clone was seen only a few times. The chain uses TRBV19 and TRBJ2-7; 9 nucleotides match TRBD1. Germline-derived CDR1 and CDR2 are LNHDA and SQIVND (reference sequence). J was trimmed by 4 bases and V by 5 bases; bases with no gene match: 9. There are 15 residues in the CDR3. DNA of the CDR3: TGTGCCAGTAGTTTTAGCCCCGGGACAGGGTACGAGCAGTACTTC. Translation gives CASSFSPGTGYEQYF.

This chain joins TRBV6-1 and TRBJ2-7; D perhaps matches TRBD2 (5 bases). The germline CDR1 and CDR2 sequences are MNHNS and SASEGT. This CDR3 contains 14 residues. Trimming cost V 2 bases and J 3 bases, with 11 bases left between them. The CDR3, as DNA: TGTGCCAGCAGTGAATACCCCGGGATCTACGAGCAGTACTTC. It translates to CASSEYPGIYEQYF.

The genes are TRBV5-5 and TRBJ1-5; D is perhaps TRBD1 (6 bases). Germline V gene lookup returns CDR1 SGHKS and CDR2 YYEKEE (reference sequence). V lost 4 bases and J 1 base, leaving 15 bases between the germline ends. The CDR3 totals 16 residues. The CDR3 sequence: CASSVGGAQSNQPQHF. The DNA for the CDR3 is TGTGCCAGCAGCGTGGGGGGGGCACAGAGCAATCAGCCCCAGCATTTT.

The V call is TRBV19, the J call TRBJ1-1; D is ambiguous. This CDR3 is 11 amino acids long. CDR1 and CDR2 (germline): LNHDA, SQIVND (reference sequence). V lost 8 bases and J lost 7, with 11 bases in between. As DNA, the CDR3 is TGTGCCAGTGATCGGGCCGGTGAAGCTTTCTTT. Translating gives CASDRAGEAFF.

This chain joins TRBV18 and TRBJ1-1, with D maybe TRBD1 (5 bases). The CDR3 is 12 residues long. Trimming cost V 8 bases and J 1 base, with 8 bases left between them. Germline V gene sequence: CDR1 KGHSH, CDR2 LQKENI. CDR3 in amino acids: CASADRNTEAFF. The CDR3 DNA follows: TGTGCCAGCGCCGACAGGAACACTGAAGCTTTCTTT.

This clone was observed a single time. The DNA for the CDR3 is TGTGCCAGTCTTCGAACTGGGGACTCCACAGATACGCAGTATTTT. Translated: CASLRTGDSTDTQYF. This sequence joins TRBV6-6 and TRBJ2-3; D may be TRBD2 (6 bases). This CDR3 comprises 15 residues. Germline V lookup: CDR1 MNHNY, CDR2 SVGAGI (reference sequence). V gave up 9 bases and J gave up 2 bases, with 18 bases separating them.

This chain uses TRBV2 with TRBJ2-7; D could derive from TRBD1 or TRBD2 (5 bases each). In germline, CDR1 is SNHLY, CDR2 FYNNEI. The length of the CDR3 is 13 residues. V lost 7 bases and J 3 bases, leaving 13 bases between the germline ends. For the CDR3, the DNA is TGTGCCAGCACCCTGGGACGAAACTACGAGCAGTACTTC. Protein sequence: CASTLGRNYEQYF.

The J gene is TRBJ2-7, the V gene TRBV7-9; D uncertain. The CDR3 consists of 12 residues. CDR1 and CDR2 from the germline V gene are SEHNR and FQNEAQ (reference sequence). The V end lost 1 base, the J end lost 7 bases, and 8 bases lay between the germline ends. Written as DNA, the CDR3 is TGTGCCAGCAGCTTAGAGGCGTCGGAGCAGTACTTC. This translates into CASSLEASEQYF.

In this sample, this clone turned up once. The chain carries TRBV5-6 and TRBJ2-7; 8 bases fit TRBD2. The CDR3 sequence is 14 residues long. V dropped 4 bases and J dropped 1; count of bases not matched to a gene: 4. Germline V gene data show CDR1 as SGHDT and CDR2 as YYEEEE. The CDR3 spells CASSASGGSYEQYF. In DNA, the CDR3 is TGTGCCAGCAGCGCCAGCGGGGGATCCTACGAGCAGTACTTC.

CDR3 region: CASSLNGLAGANTQYF. As DNA, the CDR3 is TGTGCCAGCAGCTTAAACGGCCTAGCGGGGGCGAATACGCAGTATTTT. The chain has TRBV7-2 and TRBJ2-3; 10 nucleotides match TRBD2. Germline values: CDR1 SGHTA, CDR2 FQGNSA. V dropped 2 bases and J dropped 7; count of bases not matched to a gene: 9. The CDR3 sequence is 16 residues long.

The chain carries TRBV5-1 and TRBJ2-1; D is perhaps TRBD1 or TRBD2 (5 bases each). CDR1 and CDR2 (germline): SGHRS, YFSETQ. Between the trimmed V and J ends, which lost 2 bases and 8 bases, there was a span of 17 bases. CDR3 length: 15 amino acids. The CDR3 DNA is TGCGCCAGCAGCTTAACGGGGCATGGGGTCGATGAGCAGTTCTTC. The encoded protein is CASSLTGHGVDEQFF.

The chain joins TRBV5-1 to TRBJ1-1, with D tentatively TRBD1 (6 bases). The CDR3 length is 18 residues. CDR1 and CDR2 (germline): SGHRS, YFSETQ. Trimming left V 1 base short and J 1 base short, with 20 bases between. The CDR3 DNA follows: TGCGCCAGCAGCTTGCCTTTCATCTCAATGACAGGGAACACTGAAGCTTTCTTT. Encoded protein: CASSLPFISMTGNTEAFF.

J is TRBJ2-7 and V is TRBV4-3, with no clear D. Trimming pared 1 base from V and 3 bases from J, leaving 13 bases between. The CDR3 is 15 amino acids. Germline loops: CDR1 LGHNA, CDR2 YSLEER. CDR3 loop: CASSQGFPTNYEQYF. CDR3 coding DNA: TGCGCCAGCAGCCAAGGATTTCCTACAAACTACGAGCAGTACTTC.

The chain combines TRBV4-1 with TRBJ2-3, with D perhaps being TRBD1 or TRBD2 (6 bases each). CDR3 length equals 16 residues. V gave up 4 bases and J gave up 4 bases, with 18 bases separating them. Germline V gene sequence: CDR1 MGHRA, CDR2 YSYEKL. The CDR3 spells CASSLPMRGAPDTQYF. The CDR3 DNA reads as TGCGCCAGCAGCCTCCCCATGAGGGGGGCCCCAGATACGCAGTATTTT.